This record looks at one T cell receptor (beta chain) sequence and its context. This clone's antigen is unknown. No base-level quality is on record; no much larger clone is a single base apart. The immunoSEQ Assay, a bias-controlled multiplex PCR, was used to amplify TCRbeta CDR3 regions from genomic DNA. In the original analysis: The number of nucleated cells in each sample was estimated by amplification of reference gene primers within the assay. To quantify the absolute abundance of each unique TCRbeta CDR3 rearrangement, sequence reads were collapsed and filtered. For each sample, productive Simpson clonality was calculated as the square root of Simpson's diversity index over productive rearrangements. Here the immuneACCESS table is served through TCRdb, limited to in-frame sequences with V and J called. Missing clones are a known gap in these copies; in checked studies unresolved V genes cover under half, and the rest lacks a known reason. The D gene and trimming were derived from the DNA, and the V and J assignments and clone size from that table. This sample holds 200,000 to 300,000 clones; over 70% were observed only once. The ten biggest clones cover 8.6% of the sample.

The data were obtained in a study of blood T cell repertoires in COVID-19 (TCRdb year 2020). In the study overall: Samples from collaborators originated in the United States, Italy and Spain and spanned both the acute and convalescent phases of COVID-19. The material from the prospective study consisted of cDNA or gDNA derived from T cells, B-cell-depleted T cells, or PBMCs. Deeply sampled blood TCRbeta repertoires from subjects exposed to, actively infected with, or recovered from COVID-19 were included in the dataset. A freely available public database, intended as a resource for researchers studying the immune response to SARS-CoV-2, is where the repertoires were released. Samples came from the ongoing ImmuneRACE study (first 160 participants) plus 1,254 subjects from 6 global collaborators. A de-identified subject ID, COVID-19 status, age in years and sex were almost always included in the sample metadata. Where available, HLA class I and class II types were obtained from metadata supplied by the sample provider rather than from assay-based typing.

Trimming removed 0 bases from V and 5 bases from J, leaving 11 bases between the germline ends. Reading the germline V gene (reference sequence) gives CDR1 LGHDT and CDR2 YNNKEL. The CDR3 numbers 15 residues from cysteine through phenylalanine. Just CDR3 DNA is preserved here, 45 bases in frame from base 1. The collaborating institutions used their own protocols to collect whole blood in K2EDTA tubes. For TCRbeta analysis, collaborators shipped samples in one of three forms: frozen whole blood, isolated PBMCs, or DNA extracted from either of those sample types. Study-wide findings and limitations: How much clinical and demographic metadata was included differed by source and by participant, and the metadata was provided uncurated.

This sequence originates from a human donor in a cohort sampled during active COVID-19. This chain is built from TRBV3-1 (or the pseudogene TRBV3-2) and TRBJ2-1; no D gene call is confident. Sequencing was done on a sample of peripheral blood. The sequenced DNA: TGTGCCAGCAGCCAAGATCGAGGCAGAAACAATGAGCAGTTCTTC. Translated, it gives CASSQDRGRNNEQFF.